This TCR beta chain was documented in a study of control samples from healthy donors and cancer patients (TCRdb year 2020). Receptor amplification or capture employed the immunoSEQ multiplex PCR assay. TCRdb took over this immuneACCESS table, retaining in-frame rearrangements with V and J assigned. Such tables are incomplete; in checked studies, under half of the missing clones stem from an unresolved V gene, and the remainder is unexplained. For this sample the table gives roughly 220,000 clones, of which 90% to 95% were detected only once. The ten largest clonotypes hold over 1.2% of the sample. Reading the germline V gene (reference sequence) gives CDR1 SEHNR and CDR2 FQNEAQ. From its cysteine to its phenylalanine, the CDR3 spans 13 amino acids. Of the read, only the CDR3 DNA is kept; its 39 bases are in frame from base 1. Trimming takes 3 bases off V and 5 bases off J; junction bases not matched to a gene: 1.

Comment on this clone: What antigen it recognizes has not been identified. No base quality information exists; no much larger clone differs at one position.

The chain uses TRBV7-9 and TRBJ1-1, and 9 bases in between align with TRBD1. Input material: blood. This TCR derives from a man aged 45-65 years in good health. The CDR3 protein: CASSLTGGTEAFF. The DNA reads TGTGCCAGCAGCTTGACAGGGGGGACTGAAGCTTTCTTT.